This passage covers 23 T cell receptor beta chains from one sample sequenced in a study of T cell repertoires in cytomegalovirus infection. TCRdb itself ran the reads through MiXCR, one entry per CDR3 protein. The sample lists fewer than 200,000 distinct CDR3 sequences, around 20% seen once, with under 3.5% in the top ten. The specimen sequenced was PBMCs. These receptors came from a human donor in good health (CMV status not recorded). Some clones in this sample may be carry-over from other donors' samples.

This clonotype was observed a few times. The chain recombines TRBV7-9 with TRBJ2-5, with a possible D match to TRBD1 (6 bases). Germline V lookup: CDR1 SEHNR, CDR2 FQNEAQ (reference sequence). Trimming stripped 5 bases from V and 11 bases from J, with 15 bases between. The CDR3 has 12 amino acids. The CDR3 sequence is CASSHVLDRQYF. DNA of the CDR3: TGTGCCAGCAGCCACGTACTAGACAGGCAGTACTTC. Looking up the rest from reference TRBV7-9 and TRBJ2-5 gives the full variable domain: DTGVSQNPRHKITKRGQNVTFRCDPISEHNRLYWYRQTLGQGPEFLTYFQNEAQLEKSRLLSDRFSAERPKGSFSTLEIQRTEQGDSAMYLCASSHVLDRQYFGPGTRLLVL.

This clonotype was seen many times. The gene calls are TRBV27 and TRBJ1-5; D unclear. V lost 3 bases and J 0 bases, leaving 6 bases between the germline ends. Germline V gene sequence: CDR1 MNHEY, CDR2 SMNVEV (reference sequence). This CDR3 comprises 14 residues. The CDR3, as DNA: TGTGCCAGCAGTTTTAGCAATAGCAATCAGCCCCAGCATTTT. It codes for CASSFSNSNQPQHF.

This clonotype was counted many times. The chain couples TRBV7-2 to TRBJ2-7; 9 bases fit TRBD1. The V gene's germline CDR1 is SGHTA and CDR2 FQGNSA. CDR3 length equals 15 residues. V lost 5 bases to trimming and J lost 7 bases; unmatched junction nucleotides: 12. CDR3 in amino acids: CASSLDEGTGKEQYF. CDR3 nucleotide sequence: TGTGCCAGCAGCCTGGATGAAGGGACAGGGAAGGAGCAGTACTTC.

This clonotype was detected many times. The chain's CDR3 is CASSPGTGQTGELFF. The CDR3 nucleotides read TGTGCCAGCAGCCCCGGGACAGGGCAGACCGGGGAGCTGTTTTTT. V gene TRBV7-2 combines with J gene TRBJ2-2, with TRBD1 identical over 9 bases. The CDR3 runs to 15 residues. V was clipped by 5 bases and J by 5 bases; unmatched bases: 6. Per germline, CDR1 SGHTA and CDR2 FQGNSA.

This clonotype turned up a few times. V is TRBV11-3 and J is TRBJ2-7, with 8 nucleotides matching TRBD1. Germline trimming cut 5 bases from V and 2 bases from J; bases unmatched to any gene: 8. Germline V gene lookup returns CDR1 SGHNT and CDR2 YENEEA. The CDR3 runs 15 residues. CDR3 bases: TGTGCCAGCAGCCCCGGACAGGGACCCACCTACGAGCAGTACTTC. Its translation: CASSPGQGPTYEQYF.

V usage is TRBV12-3 or TRBV12-4 and J usage is TRBJ2-7; 8 nucleotides agree with TRBD2. This CDR3 comprises 16 residues. V shed 1 base and J 2 bases; nucleotides not matched to a gene: 7. The CDR3 is CASSLGGGGLPYEQYF. Here the CDR3 DNA reads TGTGCCAGCAGTTTAGGAGGCGGGGGGTTACCCTACGAGCAGTACTTC.

As to this clonotype: This could be a read error, since a much larger clone is one nucleotide away. The genes are TRBV7-2 and TRBJ2-7, with no clear D. Per the germline V gene, CDR1 is SGHTA and CDR2 is FQGNSA. Trimming stripped 6 bases from V and 3 bases from J, with 9 bases between. This CDR3 has 12 residues. The DNA for the CDR3 is TGTGCCAGCAGTCCGACGGTCTACGAGCAGTACTTC. It is translated as CASSPTVYEQYF.

This chain links TRBV6-6 with TRBJ2-1, with TRBD2 identical over 8 bases. Germline V gene sequence: CDR1 MNHNY, CDR2 SVGAGI (reference sequence). The CDR3 is 16 residues long. V dropped 5 bases and J dropped 6; count of bases not matched to a gene: 12. CDR3 in DNA: TGTGCCAGCAGTCCGCAAAAAGCGGGGGCCTCCAATGAGCAGTTCTTC. Translation gives CASSPQKAGASNEQFF.

This chain links TRBV25-1 with TRBJ2-1; D is possibly TRBD1 (5 bases). CDR1 and CDR2 from the germline V gene are MGHDK and SYGVNS. The V and J ends lost 2 bases and 0 bases respectively, with 11 bases between them. This CDR3 is 16 amino acids long. The CDR3 is CASSEEWGGSYNEQFF. CDR3 in DNA: TGTGCCAGCAGTGAAGAGTGGGGCGGCTCCTACAATGAGCAGTTCTTC.

This clonotype has just a few counts. This chain connects TRBV29-1 to TRBJ2-1; the D call may be TRBD1 or TRBD2 (6 bases each). V was shortened by 4 bases and J by 9 bases, with 10 bases between the two germline ends. Germline V CDR1 and CDR2: SQVTM, ANQGSEA. This CDR3 has 11 amino acids. CDR3 nucleotides: TGCAGCGTTGGGGGGGCGACTGAGCAGTTCTTC. This codes for CSVGGATEQFF.

This clonotype came up many times. The genes are TRBV7-2 and TRBJ1-1, with unresolved D. In germline, CDR1 is SGHTA, CDR2 FQGNSA. The CDR3 is 14 residues long. The ends were cut back, 3 bases at V and 1 base at J, with 9 bases in the middle. DNA of the CDR3: TGTGCCAGCAGCTTTTTCCATCCGAACACTGAAGCTTTCTTT. It codes for CASSFFHPNTEAFF.

This rearrangement joins TRBV14 to TRBJ2-1; 8 positions agree with TRBD2. The V gene end was trimmed by 1 base and the J gene end by 7 bases; junction bases not matched to a gene: 9. Germline-derived CDR1 and CDR2 are SGHDN and FVKESK. The CDR3 totals 16 residues. In nucleotides, the CDR3 is TGTGCCAGCAGCCAAGGTTCCCGGGGGGGAGGAAATGAGCAGTTCTTC. This encodes CASSQGSRGGGNEQFF.

This clonotype appeared a few times. A much larger clone lies a single base off, so this may be a read error. The rearrangement uses TRBV7-2 and TRBJ2-4, with 7 bases fitting TRBD1. Germline V gives CDR1 SGHTA, CDR2 FQGNSA. With V trimmed by 5 bases and J by 9 bases, 13 bases remained unmatched. This CDR3 is 15 amino acids long. For the CDR3, the DNA is TGTGCCAGCAGCCCAAACCGGGACAGTGTTAGCATTCAGTACTTC. Translating it yields CASSPNRDSVSIQYF.

At least ten counts were recorded for this clonotype. The rearrangement uses TRBV12-3 or TRBV12-4 and TRBJ1-1, with 8 bases lining up with TRBD1. V shed 5 bases, J shed 5 bases, and the junction held 10 bases outside the gene matches. The CDR3 is 15 residues long. In DNA, the CDR3 is TGTGCCAGCAGTCCCCCGACAGGGGAAGGGACTGAAGCTTTCTTT. This encodes CASSPPTGEGTEAFF.

The sample holds one count of this clonotype. V and J are TRBV28 and TRBJ2-1; D remains ambiguous. CDR3 length: 13 residues. Trimming took off 2 bases at V and 7 bases at J, with 9 bases between the two ends. Looked up from germline, CDR1 is MDHEN and CDR2 is SYDVKM. The CDR3 region has the DNA TGTGCCAGCAGTTTAAGTACTAATAATGAGCAGTTCTTC. Protein: CASSLSTNNEQFF. Filled out from reference TRBV28 and TRBJ2-1, the complete variable domain reads DVKVTQSSRYLVKRTGEKVFLECVQDMDHENMFWYRQDPGLGLRLIYFSYDVKMKEKGDIPEGYSVSREKKERFSLILESASTNQTSMYLCASSLSTNNEQFFGPGTRLTVL.

This chain links TRBV20-1 with TRBJ2-7; 12 bases match TRBD1. V lost 7 bases, J lost 7 bases, and 14 bases stayed unmatched. CDR1 and CDR2 (germline): DFQATT, SNEGSKA (reference sequence). The CDR3 has 15 amino acids. CDR3 DNA sequence: TGCAGTGTGACGGGAGGGACAGGGGGCCTTAGGGAGCAGTACTTC. Translating it yields CSVTGGTGGLREQYF.

At least ten counts were recorded for this clonotype. The chain has TRBV7-2 and TRBJ1-6, with TRBD1 identical over 9 bases. With V trimmed by 5 bases and J by 8 bases, 7 bases remained unmatched. CDR1 and CDR2 from the germline V gene are SGHTA and FQGNSA. CDR3 size: 15 residues. The CDR3 coding sequence is TGTGCCAGCAGCCCCGGGACAGGGCGTCATTCACCCCTCCACTTT. Translating it yields CASSPGTGRHSPLHF. Drawing the rest from reference TRBV7-2 and TRBJ1-6, the complete variable domain is GAGVSQSPSNKVTEKGKDVELRCDPISGHTALYWYRQSLGQGLEFLIYFQGNSAPDKSGLPSDRFSAERTGGSVSTLTIQRTQQEDSAVYLCASSPGTGRHSPLHFGNGTRLTVT.

The chain uses TRBV2 and TRBJ2-1; TRBD2 matches 8 bases. There are 15 residues in the CDR3. The V gene's germline CDR1 is SNHLY and CDR2 FYNNEI. J lost 4 bases, V lost 10 bases, and 12 bases had no gene match. The CDR3 nucleotides are TGTGCCAACAAAGAAGCGGGGGTATTATACAATGAGCAGTTCTTC. It translates to CANKEAGVLYNEQFF.

At least ten counts were recorded for this clonotype. The V gene is TRBV28, the J gene TRBJ2-5; TRBD1 aligns across 11 bases. Germline V gene lookup returns CDR1 MDHEN and CDR2 SYDVKM. The CDR3 is 17 amino acids. The V and J ends lost 5 bases and 5 bases, in that order; junction bases with no gene match: 13. The CDR3 reads CASSLIWGTGGEETQYF. The CDR3, as DNA: TGTGCCAGCAGTCTCATATGGGGGACAGGGGGAGAGGAGACCCAGTACTTC.

The chain employs TRBV2 and TRBJ2-3; a weak D match, TRBD1 (5 bases). Trimming took 4 bases from V and 4 from J, leaving 9 bases between them. CDR1 is SNHLY, CDR2 FYNNEI, per germline. The CDR3 runs 13 residues. Written as DNA, the CDR3 is TGTGCCAGCAGTGGACAGTACGCAGATACGCAGTATTTT. Translation: CASSGQYADTQYF.

This clonotype was seen a handful of times. The chain carries TRBV4-1 and TRBJ2-3; D remains unclear. Germline loops: CDR1 MGHRA, CDR2 YSYEKL. Trimming took off 1 base at V and 1 base at J, with 12 bases between the two ends. This CDR3 region has 16 residues. The chain's CDR3 is CASSQAQAPGTDTQYF. CDR3 nucleotide sequence: TGCGCCAGCAGCCAAGCCCAAGCCCCCGGCACAGATACGCAGTATTTT.

This clonotype was counted only a few times. This chain uses TRBV14 with TRBJ1-2; no clear D gene. The CDR3 length is 14 residues. Germline loops: CDR1 SGHDN, CDR2 FVKESK. V lost 2 bases to trimming and J lost 7 bases, with 14 bases between them. CDR3 region: CASSQNPELGGYTF. The CDR3 DNA reads TGTGCCAGCAGCCAAAATCCCGAATTAGGTGGCTACACCTTC.

This chain connects TRBV14 to TRBJ1-2; D remains ambiguous. This CDR3 contains 14 residues. Germline assignment: CDR1 SGHDN and CDR2 FVKESK. Trimming left V 0 bases short and J 6 bases short, with 11 bases between. The CDR3 nucleotides read TGTGCCAGCAGCCAAGACGGCAGAATCCATGGCTACACCTTC. It translates to CASSQDGRIHGYTF.